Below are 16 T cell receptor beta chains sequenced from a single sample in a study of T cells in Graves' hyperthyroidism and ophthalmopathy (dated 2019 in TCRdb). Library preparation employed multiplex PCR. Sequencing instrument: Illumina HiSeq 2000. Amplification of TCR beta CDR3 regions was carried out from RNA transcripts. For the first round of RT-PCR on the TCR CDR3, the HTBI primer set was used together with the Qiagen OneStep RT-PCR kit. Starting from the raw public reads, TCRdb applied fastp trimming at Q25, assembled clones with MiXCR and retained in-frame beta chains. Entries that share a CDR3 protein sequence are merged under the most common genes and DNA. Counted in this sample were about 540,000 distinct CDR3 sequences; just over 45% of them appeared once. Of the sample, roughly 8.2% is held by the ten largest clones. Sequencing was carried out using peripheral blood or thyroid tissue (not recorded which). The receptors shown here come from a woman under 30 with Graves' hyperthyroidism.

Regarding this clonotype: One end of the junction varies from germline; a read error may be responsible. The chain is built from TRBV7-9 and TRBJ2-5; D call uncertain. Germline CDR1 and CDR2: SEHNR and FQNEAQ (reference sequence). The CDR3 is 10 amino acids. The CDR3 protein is CASSLVRRSF. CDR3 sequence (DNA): TGTGCCAGCAGCTTAGTCCGCAGGTCCTTC.

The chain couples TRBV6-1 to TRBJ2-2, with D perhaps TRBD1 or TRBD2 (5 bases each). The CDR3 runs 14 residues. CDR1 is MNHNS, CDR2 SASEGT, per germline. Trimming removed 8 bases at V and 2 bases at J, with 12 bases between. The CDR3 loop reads CASLGDRNTGELFF. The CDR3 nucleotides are TGTGCCAGCTTGGGGGACCGAAACACCGGGGAGCTGTTTTTT.

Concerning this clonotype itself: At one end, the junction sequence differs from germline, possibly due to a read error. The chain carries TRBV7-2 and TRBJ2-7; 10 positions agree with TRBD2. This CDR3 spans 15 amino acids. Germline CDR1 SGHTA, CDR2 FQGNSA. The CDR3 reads CASSFTLAGAYERYF. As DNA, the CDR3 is TGTGCCAGCAGCTTTACGCTAGCGGGGGCCTACGAGCGGTACTTC.

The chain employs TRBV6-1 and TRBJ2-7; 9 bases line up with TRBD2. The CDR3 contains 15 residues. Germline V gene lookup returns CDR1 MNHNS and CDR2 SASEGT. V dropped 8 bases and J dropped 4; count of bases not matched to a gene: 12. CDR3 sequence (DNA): TGTGCCAGCGGCGGAAGTAGCGGGAGCGGGTACGAGCAGTACTTC. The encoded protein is CASGGSSGSGYEQYF.

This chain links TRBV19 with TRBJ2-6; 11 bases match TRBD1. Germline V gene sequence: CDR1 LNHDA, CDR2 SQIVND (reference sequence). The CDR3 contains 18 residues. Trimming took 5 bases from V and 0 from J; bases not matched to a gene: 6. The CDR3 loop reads CASSPRTGGFSGANVLTF. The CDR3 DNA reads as TGTGCCAGTAGTCCACGGACAGGGGGCTTCTCTGGGGCCAACGTCCTGACTTTC.

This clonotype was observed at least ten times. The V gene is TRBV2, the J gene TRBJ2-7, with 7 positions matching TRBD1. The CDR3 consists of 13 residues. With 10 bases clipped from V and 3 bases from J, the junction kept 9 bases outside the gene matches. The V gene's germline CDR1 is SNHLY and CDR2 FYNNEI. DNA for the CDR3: TGTGCCACCTCCCGGGACAGCCACTACGAGCAGTACTTC. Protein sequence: CATSRDSHYEQYF.

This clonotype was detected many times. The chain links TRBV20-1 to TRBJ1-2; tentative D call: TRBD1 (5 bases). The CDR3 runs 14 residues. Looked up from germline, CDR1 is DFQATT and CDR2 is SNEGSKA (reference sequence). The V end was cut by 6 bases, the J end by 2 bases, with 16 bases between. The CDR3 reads CSAPPRGGNYGYTF. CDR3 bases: TGCAGTGCCCCTCCTCGTGGGGGGAACTATGGCTACACCTTC.

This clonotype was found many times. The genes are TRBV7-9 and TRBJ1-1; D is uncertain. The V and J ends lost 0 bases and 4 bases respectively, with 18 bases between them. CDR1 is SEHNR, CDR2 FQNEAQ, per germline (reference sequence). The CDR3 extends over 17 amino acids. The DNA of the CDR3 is TGTGCCAGCAGCTTAGCGGATCGGGCTGCCCGTGTCACTGAAGCTTTCTTT. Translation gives CASSLADRAARVTEAFF.

The CDR3 loop reads CASRTDEQYF. The CDR3 nucleotides read TGTGCCAGCAGGACCGACGAGCAGTACTTC. This sequence joins TRBV2 and TRBJ2-7; D gene uncertain. Germline CDR1 and CDR2: SNHLY and FYNNEI. Trimming took 6 bases from V and 5 from J, leaving 5 bases between them. The CDR3 has 10 residues. The full variable domain, rest sourced from reference TRBV2 and TRBJ2-7, is EPEVTQTPSHQVTQMGQEVILRCVPISNHLYFYWYRQILGQKVEFLVSFYNNEISEKSEIFDDQFSVERPDGSNFTLKIRSTKLEDSAMYFCASRTDEQYFGPGTRLTVT.

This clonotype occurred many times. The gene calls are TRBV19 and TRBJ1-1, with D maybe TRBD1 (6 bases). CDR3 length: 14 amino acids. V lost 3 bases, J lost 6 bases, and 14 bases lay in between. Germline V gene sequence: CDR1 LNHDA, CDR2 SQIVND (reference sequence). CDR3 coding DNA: TGTGCCAGTAGTATTTCACTCGGACAGCCTGAAGCTTTCTTT. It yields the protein CASSISLGQPEAFF.

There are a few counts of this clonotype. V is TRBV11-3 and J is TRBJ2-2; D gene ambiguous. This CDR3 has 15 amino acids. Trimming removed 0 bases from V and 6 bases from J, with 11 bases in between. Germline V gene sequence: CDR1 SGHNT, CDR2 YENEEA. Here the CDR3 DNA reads TGTGCCAGCAGCTTAGATCTCACGTTCCCCGGGGAGCTGTTTTTT. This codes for CASSLDLTFPGELFF.

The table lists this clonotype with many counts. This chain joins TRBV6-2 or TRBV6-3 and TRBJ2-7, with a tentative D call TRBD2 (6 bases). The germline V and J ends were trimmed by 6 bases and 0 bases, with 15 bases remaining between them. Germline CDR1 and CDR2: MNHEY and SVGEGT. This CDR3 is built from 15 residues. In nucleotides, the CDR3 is TGTGCCAGCAGGGATGACGGGGGAAGCTCCTACGAGCAGTACTTC. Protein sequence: CASRDDGGSSYEQYF.

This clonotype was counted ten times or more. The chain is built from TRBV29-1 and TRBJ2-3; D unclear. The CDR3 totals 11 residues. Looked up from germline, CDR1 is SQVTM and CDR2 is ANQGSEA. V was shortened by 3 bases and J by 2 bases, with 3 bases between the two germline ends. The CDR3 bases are TGCAGCGTTGACGACACAGATACGCAGTATTTT. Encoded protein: CSVDDTDTQYF.

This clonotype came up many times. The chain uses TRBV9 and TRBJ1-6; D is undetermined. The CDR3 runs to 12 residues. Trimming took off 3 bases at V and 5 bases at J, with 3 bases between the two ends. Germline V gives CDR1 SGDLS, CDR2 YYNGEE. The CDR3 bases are TGTGCCAGCAGCGCGAATAATTCACCCCTCCACTTT. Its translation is CASSANNSPLHF.

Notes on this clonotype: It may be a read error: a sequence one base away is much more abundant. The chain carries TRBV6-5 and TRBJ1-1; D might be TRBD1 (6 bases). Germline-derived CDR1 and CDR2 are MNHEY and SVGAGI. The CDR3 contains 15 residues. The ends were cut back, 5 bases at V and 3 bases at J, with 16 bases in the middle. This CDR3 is CASSTTGRHDTEAFF. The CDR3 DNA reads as TGTGCCAGCAGTACGACAGGCCGACATGACACTGAAGCTTTCTTT.

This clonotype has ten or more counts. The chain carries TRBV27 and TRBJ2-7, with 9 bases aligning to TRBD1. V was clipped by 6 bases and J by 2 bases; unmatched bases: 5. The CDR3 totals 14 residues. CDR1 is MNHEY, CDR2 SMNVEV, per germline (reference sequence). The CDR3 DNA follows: TGTGCCAGCAGAGCCGGGACAGGGCCCTACGAGCAGTACTTC. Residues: CASRAGTGPYEQYF.